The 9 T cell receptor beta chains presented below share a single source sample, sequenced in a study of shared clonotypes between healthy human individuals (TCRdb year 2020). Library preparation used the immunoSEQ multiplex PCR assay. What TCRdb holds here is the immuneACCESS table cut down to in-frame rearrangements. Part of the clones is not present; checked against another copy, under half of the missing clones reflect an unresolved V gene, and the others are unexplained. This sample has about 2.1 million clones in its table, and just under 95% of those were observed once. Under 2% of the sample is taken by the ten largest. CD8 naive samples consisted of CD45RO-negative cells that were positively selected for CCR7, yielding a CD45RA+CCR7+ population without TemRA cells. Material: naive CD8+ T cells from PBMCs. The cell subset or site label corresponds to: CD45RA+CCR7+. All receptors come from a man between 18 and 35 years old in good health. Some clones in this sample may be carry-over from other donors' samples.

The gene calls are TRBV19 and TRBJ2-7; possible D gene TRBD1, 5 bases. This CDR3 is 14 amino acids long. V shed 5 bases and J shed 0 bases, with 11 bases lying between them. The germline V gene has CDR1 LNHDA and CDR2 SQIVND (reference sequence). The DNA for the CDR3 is TGTGCCAGTAGTTGGGCAGGGATCTCCTACGAGCAGTACTTC. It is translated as CASSWAGISYEQYF.

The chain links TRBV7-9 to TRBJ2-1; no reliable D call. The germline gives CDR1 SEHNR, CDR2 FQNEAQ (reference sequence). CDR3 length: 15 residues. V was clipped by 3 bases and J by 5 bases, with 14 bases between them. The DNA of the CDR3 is TGTGCCAGCAGCTTTTCTTTCGGAGCAAACAATGAGCAGTTCTTC. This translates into CASSFSFGANNEQFF.

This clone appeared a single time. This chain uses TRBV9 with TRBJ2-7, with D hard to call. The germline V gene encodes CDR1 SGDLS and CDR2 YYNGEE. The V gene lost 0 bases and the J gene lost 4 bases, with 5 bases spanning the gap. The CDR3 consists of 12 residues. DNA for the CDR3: TGTGCCAGCAGCGTAGATGAATACGAGCAGTACTTC. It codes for CASSVDEYEQYF.

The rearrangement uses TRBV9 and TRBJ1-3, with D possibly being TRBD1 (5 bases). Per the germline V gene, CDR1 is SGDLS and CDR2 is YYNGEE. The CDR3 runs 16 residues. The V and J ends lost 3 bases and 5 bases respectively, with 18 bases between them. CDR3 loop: CASSEPAIGGRNTIYF. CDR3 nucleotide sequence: TGTGCCAGCAGCGAGCCCGCAATTGGGGGAAGAAACACCATATATTTT. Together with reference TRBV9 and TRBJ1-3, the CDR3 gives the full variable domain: DSGVTQTPKHLITATGQRVTLRCSPRSGDLSVYWYQQSLDQGLQFLIQYYNGEERAKGNILERFSAQQFPDLHSELNLSSLELGDSALYFCASSEPAIGGRNTIYFGEGSWLTVV.

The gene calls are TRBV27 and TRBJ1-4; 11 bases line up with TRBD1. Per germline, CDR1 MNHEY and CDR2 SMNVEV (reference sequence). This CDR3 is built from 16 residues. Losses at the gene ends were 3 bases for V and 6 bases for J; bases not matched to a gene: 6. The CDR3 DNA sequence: TGTGCCAGCAGTTTCTGGACAGGGGGCGACGATGAAAAACTGTTTTTT. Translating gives CASSFWTGGDDEKLFF. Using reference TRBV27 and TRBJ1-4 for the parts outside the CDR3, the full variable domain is EAQVTQNPRYLITVTGKKLTVTCSQNMNHEYMSWYRQDPGLGLRQIYYSMNVEVTDKGDVPEGYKVSRKEKRNFPLILESPSPNQTSLYFCASSFWTGGDDEKLFFGSGTQLSVL.

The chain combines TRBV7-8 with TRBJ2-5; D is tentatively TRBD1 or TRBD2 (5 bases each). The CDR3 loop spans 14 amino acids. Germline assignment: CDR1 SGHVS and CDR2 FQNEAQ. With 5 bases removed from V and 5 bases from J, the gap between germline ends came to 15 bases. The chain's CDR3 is CASSLDGTEETQYF. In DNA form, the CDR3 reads TGTGCCAGCAGCCTAGACGGGACCGAGGAGACCCAGTACTTC.

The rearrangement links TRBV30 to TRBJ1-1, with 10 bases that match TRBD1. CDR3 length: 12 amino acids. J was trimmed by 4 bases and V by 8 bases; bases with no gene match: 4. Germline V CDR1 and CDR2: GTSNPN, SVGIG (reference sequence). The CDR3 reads CAGTGELTEAFF. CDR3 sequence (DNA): TGTGCCGGGACAGGGGAACTCACTGAAGCTTTCTTT.

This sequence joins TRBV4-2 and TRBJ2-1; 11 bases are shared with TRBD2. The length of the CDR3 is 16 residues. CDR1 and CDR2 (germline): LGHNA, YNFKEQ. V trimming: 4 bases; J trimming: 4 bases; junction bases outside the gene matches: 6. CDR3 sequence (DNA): TGTGCCAGCAGCCCCCGACTAGCGGGGAAGTACAATGAGCAGTTCTTC. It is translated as CASSPRLAGKYNEQFF.

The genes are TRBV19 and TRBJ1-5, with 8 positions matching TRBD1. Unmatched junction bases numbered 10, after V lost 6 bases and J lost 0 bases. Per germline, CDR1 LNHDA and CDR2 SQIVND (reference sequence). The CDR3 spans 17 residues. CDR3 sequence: CASSKDREGYSNQPQHF. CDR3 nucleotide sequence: TGTGCCAGTAGCAAGGACAGGGAGGGTTATAGCAATCAGCCCCAGCATTTT.